The entry below gives a single T cell receptor beta chain sequence along with its context. This clonotype appeared once. Its target antigen remains unknown. Base qualities are not recorded, but no much larger clone differs from it by a single base. These data come from a study of blood T cells in healthy people across ages (dated by TCRdb to between 2015 and 2016). Regarding the complete study: In model experiments, template switching captured roughly one uniquely barcoded TCR beta cDNA molecule for every two T cells. To avoid experimental bias, donors of different ages were distributed randomly across sequencing lanes. The study analyzed two additional independent replicas of 1 million unique cDNA reads from the same blood draw for two donors, one aged 18 to 30 and one aged 80 or older. Using deep sequencing normalized with unique cDNA molecular identifiers, the study measured how TCR beta repertoire diversity changes with age. The donors were split into four age groups: young (average about 16 years), middle-aged (roughly 39), aged (more than 55) and long-lived (about 74). The full study reports these points: The long-lived group showed more naive CD4+ T cells, fewer expanded clones and increased TCR diversity than the aged group, suggesting age selection. A strong correlation was found between observed TCR beta diversity and the percentage of naive T cells measured by flow cytometry. Because profiling used bulk unsorted PBMCs, naive and antigen-experienced compartments could not be compared conclusively. Because donor CMV infection status was unknown, age-related changes in expanded clonotypes were potentially confounded. As age increased, observed TCR beta diversity per million T cells dropped in a roughly linear way, and a significant reduction was already evident by age around 41. Estimates of total diversity from one million sequenced T cells were regarded as lower bounds and underestimates.

A distance of 24 bases separates the germline ends of V and J, which lose 5 bases and 11 bases respectively. CDR1 is given as SEHNR and CDR2 as FQNEAQ, both from the germline V gene (reference sequence). Measured from the cysteine to the phenylalanine, the CDR3 is 15 residues long. Solely the CDR3 DNA is kept, with 45 bases framed from the first base. Systemically healthy Caucasian individuals from Russia, some 40 in total and aged roughly 6 to 100 years, were included as donors. Each donor gave about 9.8 milliliters of peripheral blood, drawn into EDTA-treated Vacutainer tubes. PBMCs were isolated by Ficoll-Paque density-gradient centrifugation, with at least 6 million obtained per sample. Total RNA, at least 5 micrograms per sample, was extracted from PBMCs with Trizol reagent. For every donor, flow cytometry on a PBMC aliquot measured the percentage of naive CD45RAhigh/CD27high T cells. The library was prepared using 5' RACE. Sequencing was performed on an Illumina HiSeq 2500. A second about 6 to 11 cycle PCR used a sample-barcoded 5' primer and a J-beta primer mix. A unique molecular identifier was introduced onto each TCR beta cDNA molecule by a template-switch 5' adaptor carrying 12 random nucleotides. Each sample yielded at least 2.5 million CDR3-containing paired-end reads. The Mint cDNA synthesis kit, primed by a TRBC-specific oligonucleotide, was used to synthesize first-strand cDNA from all RNA. Following uracil-DNA glycosylase treatment, a first 18-cycle PCR with universal primers M1SS and BC2_uni_R was performed on all cDNA. Per the authors' processing: Normalization of each sample was performed by random selection of 1 million high-quality reads, each carrying a distinct molecular identifier. Instead of being binned into consensus sequences, reads with shared molecular identifiers were discarded. MiTCR, set to a Q25 quality threshold and the strictest error-elimination algorithm, was used for CDR3 identification, clonotype clustering and error correction. A nonparametric unseen species model with Euler transformation was used to estimate lower-bound total TCR beta diversity. Using fastp trimming at Q25 and MiXCR clonotype assembly, TCRdb reanalyzed the public sequencing data and kept in-frame beta chains. Each entry merges the rows of one CDR3 protein and shows their most common DNA and genes. In this record, the V and J calls reflect TCRdb's handling and not the investigators' own analysis. Recorded for this sample are 1.5 million to 2 million distinct CDR3 sequences; roughly 49% of them occurred a single time. Approximately 2.1% of the sample is in the top ten clones.

This chain joins TRBV7-9 to TRBJ2-5, with TRBD2 perhaps the D gene, on 5 matching bases. The origin of this receptor is a woman between 40 and 50 years old in good health. The source material was blood. Here is the DNA: TGTGCCAGCAGCGATCTCCTCACAAACGGGAAAGAGCAGTACTTC. Translation gives CASSDLLTNGKEQYF.